This T cell receptor (beta chain) was sequenced in a study of T cells after yellow fever vaccination. TCRdb reprocessed the 5' RACE reads via MiXCR and lists one record per CDR3 protein. Of 360,000 or so distinct CDR3 sequences listed, approximately 10% are singletons. This clonotype has only a few counts. The TCR sequence derives from a man younger than 35 who received the YFV17D yellow fever vaccine. The input for sequencing was PBMCs, taken on the day of the first yellow fever vaccination.

CDR3 bases: TGCAGTGCCCTACGGACGCCACACGCAACAGATACGCAGTATTTT. It specifies CSALRTPHATDTQYF. The V and J genes are TRBV20-1 and TRBJ2-3; no definite D call. The germline V and J ends were trimmed by 6 bases and 3 bases, with 19 bases remaining between them. CDR3 length equals 15 residues. The germline CDR1 and CDR2 sequences are DFQATT and SNEGSKA (reference sequence).